The 8 T cell receptor beta chains below were found in one sample sequenced in a study of blood T cell repertoires in COVID-19. The table came from immunoSEQ multiplex PCR; TCRdb's copy has only in-frame clones and leaves some out. Found here are approximately 150,000 clones, roughly 80% of them singletons; the top ten hold over 7%. The material sequenced was peripheral blood. These receptor sequences come from a woman aged 80 or over with COVID-19, enrolled during active disease.

The V gene is TRBV28, the J gene TRBJ2-7; 7 positions match TRBD2. Germline trimming cut 10 bases from V and 0 bases from J; bases unmatched to any gene: 12. CDR3 length equals 15 residues. CDR1 MDHEN and CDR2 SYDVKM come from the germline V gene. The CDR3 region has the DNA TGTGCCACCAGAGGTACTAGCGTTCGCTCCTACGAGCAGTACTTC. Translated, it gives CATRGTSVRSYEQYF.

The chain employs TRBV19 and TRBJ1-2; unclear D gene. Germline V lookup: CDR1 LNHDA, CDR2 SQIVND (reference sequence). The V gene lost 5 bases and the J gene lost 1 base, with 11 bases spanning the gap. The length of the CDR3 is 14 residues. The CDR3 protein is CASSLGPSNYGYTF. The DNA for the CDR3 is TGTGCCAGTAGTCTAGGACCTAGTAACTATGGCTACACCTTC.

This clone was seen more than once but under ten times. The chain joins TRBV19 to TRBJ1-4, with unresolved D. In germline, CDR1 is LNHDA, CDR2 SQIVND (reference sequence). V gave up 7 bases and J gave up 1 base, with 16 bases separating them. This CDR3 is built from 16 residues. CDR3 DNA sequence: TGTGCCAGTAAACGAGGACTCGTGAAAACTAATGAAAAACTGTTTTTT. This gives the protein CASKRGLVKTNEKLFF.

The chain employs TRBV6-6 and TRBJ2-3; TRBD2 might be the D (5 bases). The CDR3 extends over 14 amino acids. Germline CDR1 reads MNHNY; CDR2 reads SVGAGI (reference sequence). Between the trimmed V and J ends, which lost 7 bases and 2 bases, there was a span of 13 bases. The CDR3 loop is CASTSVLATDTQYF. CDR3 sequence (DNA): TGTGCCAGCACTTCCGTGCTAGCCACAGATACGCAGTATTTT.

This chain links TRBV28 with TRBJ1-2, with 7 nucleotides matching TRBD1. CDR1 and CDR2 from the germline V gene are MDHEN and SYDVKM. Unmatched junction bases numbered 15, after V lost 5 bases and J lost 3 bases. The CDR3 extends over 17 amino acids. The DNA of the CDR3 is TGTGCCAGCAGTAGGGCGGGGACAGCCCTACTGGACTATGGCTACACCTTC. Protein sequence: CASSRAGTALLDYGYTF.

The genes are TRBV7-2 and TRBJ2-7; 8 bases agree with TRBD2. The CDR3 has 16 residues. Unmatched junction bases numbered 9, after V lost 1 base and J lost 4 bases. Per the germline V gene, CDR1 is SGHTA and CDR2 is FQGNSA. CDR3 nucleotide sequence: TGTGCCAGCAGCTTAGGGACCCAGCGGGAGAGGTACGAGCAGTACTTC. Protein product: CASSLGTQRERYEQYF.

J is TRBJ2-3 and V is TRBV28; 7 bases map to TRBD2. The CDR3 is made up of 16 amino acids. Germline CDR1 and CDR2: MDHEN and SYDVKM. The V gene end was trimmed by 5 bases and the J gene end by 2 bases; junction bases not matched to a gene: 10. CDR3 DNA: TGTGCCAGCAGTGAGCGGGGACGGCGAAACACAGATACGCAGTATTTT. This encodes CASSERGRRNTDTQYF.

J is TRBJ1-6 and V is TRBV7-9; 7 bases are a match to TRBD1. Germline V CDR1 and CDR2: SEHNR, FQNEAQ (reference sequence). The CDR3 length is 14 residues. Trimming at V came to 6 bases and at J to 7 bases, leaving 6 bases not matched to a gene. CDR3 in DNA: TGTGCCAGCAGTCCGGGACAGCGAAATTCACCCCTCCACTTT. It specifies CASSPGQRNSPLHF.